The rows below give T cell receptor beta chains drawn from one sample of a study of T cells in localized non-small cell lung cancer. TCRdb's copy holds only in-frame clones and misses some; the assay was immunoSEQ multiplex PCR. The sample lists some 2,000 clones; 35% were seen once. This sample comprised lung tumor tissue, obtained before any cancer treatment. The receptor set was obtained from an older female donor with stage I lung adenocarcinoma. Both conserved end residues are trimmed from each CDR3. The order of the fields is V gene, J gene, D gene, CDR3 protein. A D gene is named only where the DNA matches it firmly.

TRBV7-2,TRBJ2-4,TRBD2,ASSFGLAGIQY
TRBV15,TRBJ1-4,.,ATSRDLTAANEKLF
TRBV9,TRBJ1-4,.,ASSVEAVTNEKLF
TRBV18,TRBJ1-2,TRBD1,ASSPPGTGGRGYT
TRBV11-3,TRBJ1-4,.,ASSFAPATGPANEKLF
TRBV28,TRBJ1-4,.,ASSLYDEKLF
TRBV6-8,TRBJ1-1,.,ASRGGSGRNTEAF
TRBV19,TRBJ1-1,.,ASSKYPGEGTEAF
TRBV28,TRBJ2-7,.,ASSLFQGGYEQY
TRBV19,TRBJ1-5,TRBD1,ASNPDRGGNQPQH